Below are 31 T cell receptor beta chains sequenced from a single sample in a study of blood T cell repertoires in COVID-19. Assay used: immunoSEQ multiplex PCR; TCRdb lists only in-frame clones, some missing. The table records fewer than 300,000 clones, just over 90% of them present only once. The specimen was PBMCs or T cells enriched from blood (not recorded which). The source is a woman aged 40 to 55 with acute COVID-19.

The rearrangement links TRBV9 to TRBJ1-2, with 7 positions matching TRBD1. Germline V gene lookup returns CDR1 SGDLS and CDR2 YYNGEE. The length of the CDR3 is 13 residues. V dropped 5 bases and J dropped 4; count of bases not matched to a gene: 5. In DNA, the CDR3 is TGTGCCAGCAGAGAACAGGGGAGCTATGGCTACACCTTC. Encoded protein: CASREQGSYGYTF.

The J gene is TRBJ1-2, the V gene TRBV28, with D maybe TRBD1 (5 bases). Trimming cost V 2 bases and J 3 bases, with 10 bases left between them. The CDR3 has 14 residues. Germline loops: CDR1 MDHEN, CDR2 SYDVKM. DNA for the CDR3: TGTGCCAGCAGTTTACAGGGCAGCTACTATGGCTACACCTTC. Encoded protein: CASSLQGSYYGYTF.

The gene calls are TRBV27 and TRBJ1-5; 9 positions agree with TRBD1. This CDR3 spans 16 amino acids. V was clipped by 6 bases and J by 1 base; unmatched bases: 7. Per germline, CDR1 MNHEY and CDR2 SMNVEV (reference sequence). CDR3 in DNA: TGTGCCAGCAGCCAGGACAGGGGTAGGAGCAATCAGCCCCAGCATTTT. Its translation: CASSQDRGRSNQPQHF.

The chain links TRBV18 to TRBJ2-7; 10 positions agree with TRBD2. Germline V gene lookup returns CDR1 KGHSH and CDR2 LQKENI. The CDR3 is 15 amino acids. After removal of 2 bases from V and 2 bases from J, the junction contained 3 bases not matched to a gene. The CDR3 sequence: CASSPRSGGAYEQYF. The CDR3 DNA follows: TGTGCCAGCTCACCAAGGAGCGGGGGGGCCTACGAGCAGTACTTC.

This clone was detected a few times. This chain joins TRBV5-4 and TRBJ2-2; D uncertain. The V gene's germline CDR1 is SGHNT and CDR2 YYREEE (reference sequence). V was pared by 2 bases and J by 1 base, with 9 bases between. The CDR3 sequence is 15 residues long. CDR3 residues: CASSFQARNTGELFF. For the CDR3, the DNA is TGTGCCAGCAGCTTTCAGGCCCGGAACACCGGGGAGCTGTTTTTT. Full variable domain (rest looked up from reference TRBV5-4 and TRBJ2-2): ETGVTQSPTHLIKTRGQQVTLRCSSQSGHNTVSWYQQALGQGPQFIFQYYREEENGRGNFPPRFSGLQFPNYSSELNVNALELDDSALYLCASSFQARNTGELFFGEGSRLTVL.

This clone appeared a single time. This sequence joins TRBV18 and TRBJ2-7, with D uncertain. Trimming removed 6 bases from V and 4 bases from J, with 13 bases in between. Germline CDR1 reads KGHSH; CDR2 reads LQKENI. This CDR3 region has 13 residues. The DNA of the CDR3 is TGTGCCAGCTCCCTCCGAGTTACGTACGAGCAGTACTTC. As protein: CASSLRVTYEQYF. The full variable domain, with the rest looked up from reference TRBV18 and TRBJ2-7, is NAGVMQNPRHLVRRRGQEARLRCSPMKGHSHVYWYRQLPEEGLKFMVYLQKENIIDESGMPKERFSAEFPKEGPSILRIQQVVRGDSAAYFCASSLRVTYEQYFGPGTRLTVT.

This clone was found once. The rearrangement joins TRBV24-1 to TRBJ2-1; 9 nucleotides match TRBD2. V lost 3 bases to trimming and J lost 5 bases; unmatched junction nucleotides: 7. The CDR3 runs to 16 residues. Per germline, CDR1 KGHDR and CDR2 SFDVKD. Here the CDR3 DNA reads TGTGCCACCAGTGATCTTCCAGCGGGAGGCCACAATGAGCAGTTCTTC. It translates to CATSDLPAGGHNEQFF.

This clone was observed a few times. The CDR3 nucleotides read TGTGCCAGCACCGACCCGGGAGGCGAGCAGTACTTC. This codes for CASTDPGGEQYF. V usage is TRBV7-2 and J usage is TRBJ2-7; 7 bases line up with TRBD2. The CDR3 covers 12 residues. The germline CDR1 and CDR2 sequences are SGHTA and FQGNSA. The V gene end was trimmed by 7 bases and the J gene end by 6 bases; junction bases not matched to a gene: 6.

This clone showed up just once. This chain uses TRBV5-1 with TRBJ2-5, with TRBD2 identical over 7 bases. The V gene end was trimmed by 0 bases and the J gene end by 1 base; junction bases not matched to a gene: 3. The CDR3 length is 15 residues. Germline lookup yields CDR1 SGHRS and CDR2 YFSETQ. The CDR3 DNA reads as TGCGCCAGCAGCTTGGGTTCTAGCGGCCAAGAGACCCAGTACTTC. Translating gives CASSLGSSGQETQYF.

This chain uses TRBV19 with TRBJ2-1, with 7 bases that match TRBD1. The CDR3 consists of 15 residues. Per germline, CDR1 LNHDA and CDR2 SQIVND (reference sequence). With V trimmed by 5 bases and J by 6 bases, 10 bases remained unmatched. In DNA form, the CDR3 reads TGTGCCAGTAGTCGGGACAGAAGGGTAAGCAATGAGCAGTTCTTC. Protein sequence: CASSRDRRVSNEQFF.

This clone has a single count. One end of the junction varies from germline; a read error may be responsible. This rearrangement joins TRBV7-8 to TRBJ1-2, with D possibly TRBD1 on 6 matching bases. CDR3 length: 14 residues. The V gene's germline CDR1 is SGHVS and CDR2 FQNEAQ. CDR3 in DNA: TGTGCCAGCACCCCGCGGTGGGGACAAGGTGAAAGAAGTTTC. Translating it yields CASTPRWGQGERSF. Together with reference TRBV7-8 and TRBJ1-2, the CDR3 gives the full variable domain: GAGVSQSPRYKVAKRGQDVALRCDPISGHVSLFWYQQALGQGPEFLTYFQNEAQLDKSGLPSDRFFAERPEGSVSTLKIQRTQQEDSAVYLCASTPRWGQGERSFGSGTRLTVV.

For the CDR3, the DNA is TGTGCCAGCAGCTTATCCGGGGGTGGCTACGAGCAGTACTTC. This codes for CASSLSGGGYEQYF. The chain uses TRBV7-3 and TRBJ2-7, with D perhaps matching TRBD2 (6 bases). The CDR3 loop spans 14 amino acids. The germline gives CDR1 SGHTA, CDR2 FQGTGA. V dropped 2 bases and J dropped 3 bases, with 11 bases sitting between them.

The V call is TRBV3-1 (or the pseudogene TRBV3-2), the J call TRBJ1-5, with 7 bases identical to TRBD1. The CDR3 has 15 amino acids. The J segment lost 7 bases and the V segment lost 1 base, leaving 7 bases of the junction unmatched. Per germline, CDR1 LGHDT and CDR2 YNNKEL (reference sequence). The CDR3 loop reads CASSQGTGQAQPQHF. CDR3 nucleotide sequence: TGTGCCAGCAGCCAAGGGACAGGCCAGGCCCAGCCCCAGCATTTT.

The chain carries TRBV5-1 and TRBJ2-2; D gene uncertain. The CDR3 totals 14 residues. Germline V CDR1 and CDR2: SGHRS, YFSETQ. V lost 5 bases, J lost 1 base, and 9 bases lay in between. CDR3 DNA sequence: TGCGCCAGCAGGCCGGTCCTGAACACCGGGGAGCTGTTTTTT. It is translated as CASRPVLNTGELFF.

The chain uses TRBV6-5 and TRBJ1-2; 7 nucleotides match TRBD1. The CDR3 consists of 13 residues. In germline, CDR1 is MNHEY, CDR2 SVGAGI. Trimming took 6 bases from V and 7 from J; bases not matched to a gene: 8. This chain's CDR3 is CASRTDRSAGYTF. The CDR3 DNA is TGTGCCAGCAGGACGGACAGGTCTGCTGGCTACACCTTC.

The V gene is TRBV28, the J gene TRBJ2-3; a weak D match, TRBD2 (9 bases). Germline V gene sequence: CDR1 MDHEN, CDR2 SYDVKM. CDR3 length equals 16 residues. V gave up 6 bases and J gave up 1 base, with 17 bases separating them. CDR3 region: CASSGQGLAGTDTQYF. The DNA for the CDR3 is TGTGCCAGCAGCGGACAGGGACTAGCCGGCACAGATACGCAGTATTTT.

The J gene is TRBJ1-2, the V gene TRBV29-1, with a possible D match to TRBD1 (5 bases). This CDR3 spans 12 amino acids. Trimming left V 3 bases short and J 4 bases short, with 9 bases between. The germline V gene encodes CDR1 SQVTM and CDR2 ANQGSEA. CDR3 nucleotides: TGCAGCGTTGATCGGGGGGGCTATGGCTACACCTTC. Translating it yields CSVDRGGYGYTF.

The chain couples TRBV11-2 to TRBJ1-4; TRBD1 is a possible D gene (6 bases). Germline CDR1 reads SGHAT; CDR2 reads FQNNGV. The germline V and J ends were trimmed by 4 bases and 8 bases, with 14 bases remaining between them. The CDR3 has 14 residues. DNA of the CDR3: TGTGCCAGCAGCTCCCTCAGGGGAACGGAAAAACTGTTTTTT. This codes for CASSSLRGTEKLFF.

This chain uses TRBV5-6 with TRBJ1-2; tentatively, D is TRBD1 (5 bases). Germline V gives CDR1 SGHDT, CDR2 YYEEEE. The CDR3 runs 14 residues. V gave up 0 bases and J gave up 8 bases, with 14 bases separating them. The chain's CDR3 is CASSLVGTGWGYTF. The CDR3 nucleotides read TGTGCCAGCAGCTTGGTGGGCACAGGTTGGGGCTACACCTTC.

The chain uses TRBV12-3 or TRBV12-4 and TRBJ2-7; D is perhaps TRBD1 (5 bases). V lost 6 bases and J lost 3, with 12 bases in between. This CDR3 is 13 amino acids long. The CDR3 region is CASSLRELYEQYF. The CDR3 DNA sequence: TGTGCCAGCAGCCTCAGGGAACTCTACGAGCAGTACTTC.

This chain joins TRBV18 and TRBJ2-7; D uncertain. Trimming removed 3 bases from V and 0 bases from J, with 9 bases in between. The CDR3 totals 14 residues. Germline V gene lookup returns CDR1 KGHSH and CDR2 LQKENI. CDR3 in amino acids: CASSPDRSSYEQYF. The DNA of the CDR3 is TGTGCCAGCTCACCCGACCGGAGCTCCTACGAGCAGTACTTC.

For this clone: Distinct nucleotide sequences in the sample also encode this CDR3. The J gene is TRBJ1-1, the V gene TRBV18, with 8 bases matching TRBD1. Germline V lookup: CDR1 KGHSH, CDR2 LQKENI. The length of the CDR3 is 14 residues. The V gene end was trimmed by 4 bases and the J gene end by 1 base; junction bases not matched to a gene: 2. The CDR3 coding sequence is TGTGCCAGCTCACTACAGGGGGAGAACACTGAAGCTTTCTTT. Amino acids: CASSLQGENTEAFF.

This rearrangement joins TRBV9 to TRBJ2-3; TRBD2 matches at 8 bases. V lost 3 bases, J lost 5 bases, and 11 bases stayed unmatched. Per the germline V gene, CDR1 is SGDLS and CDR2 is YYNGEE. The CDR3 is 16 residues long. The CDR3 loop is CASSARGRGGVDTQYF. The DNA of the CDR3 is TGTGCCAGCAGCGCCCGTGGTCGGGGGGGGGTAGATACGCAGTATTTT.

The chain has TRBV29-1 and TRBJ1-2; D is perhaps TRBD1 (5 bases). The length of the CDR3 is 15 residues. The V end lost 5 bases, the J end lost 3 bases, and 19 bases lay between the germline ends. Looked up from germline, CDR1 is SQVTM and CDR2 is ANQGSEA. In DNA form, the CDR3 reads TGCAGCGTTACCTATGACAGAAGGTTCGACTATGGCTACACCTTC. It is translated as CSVTYDRRFDYGYTF.

This chain links TRBV4-1 with TRBJ2-1; TRBD1 matches 10 bases. CDR1 is MGHRA, CDR2 YSYEKL, per germline. CDR3 length: 16 residues. V gave up 4 bases and J gave up 4 bases; unmatched junction bases: 7. The CDR3 DNA reads TGCGCCAGCAGCCTCCCCGACAGGGGGCAATACAATGAGCAGTTCTTC. Its protein product is CASSLPDRGQYNEQFF.

This rearrangement joins TRBV5-1 to TRBJ2-3; D not certain. Germline V gene data show CDR1 as SGHRS and CDR2 as YFSETQ. Trimming stripped 0 bases from V and 1 base from J, with 15 bases between. CDR3 length equals 17 residues. The chain's CDR3 is CASSLVLATTGTDTQYF. CDR3 bases: TGCGCCAGCAGCTTGGTCTTGGCTACCACAGGCACAGATACGCAGTATTTT.

The chain links TRBV19 to TRBJ2-2, with D perhaps TRBD2 (5 bases). The CDR3 totals 13 residues. Trimming took 3 bases from V and 6 from J, leaving 8 bases between them. Per germline, CDR1 LNHDA and CDR2 SQIVND (reference sequence). CDR3 DNA sequence: TGTGCCAGTAGTATCGGGGTCTCCGGGGAGCTGTTTTTT. Amino acids: CASSIGVSGELFF.

J is TRBJ1-2 and V is TRBV15, with TRBD1 matching over 7 bases. Losses at the gene ends were 1 base for V and 0 bases for J; bases not matched to a gene: 2. CDR3 length: 15 amino acids. The germline CDR1 and CDR2 sequences are LNHNV and YYDKDF (reference sequence). The DNA of the CDR3 is TGTGCCACCAGCAGAGGGGGACAGTCTAACTATGGCTACACCTTC. Its translation is CATSRGGQSNYGYTF.

This rearrangement joins TRBV6-2 or TRBV6-3 to TRBJ2-7, with D perhaps TRBD2 (6 bases). The germline CDR1 and CDR2 sequences are MNHEY and SVGEGT. V was clipped by 4 bases and J by 3 bases, with 13 bases between them. The CDR3 length is 14 residues. This CDR3 reads CASSSASDDYEQYF. The CDR3 DNA follows: TGTGCCAGCAGTTCCGCTAGCGATGACTACGAGCAGTACTTC.

This chain uses TRBV5-1 with TRBJ2-7; D is unclear. The germline V gene has CDR1 SGHRS and CDR2 YFSETQ. This CDR3 contains 15 residues. V lost 0 bases and J lost 2, with 12 bases in between. The CDR3 sequence: CASSLDSLKPYEQYF. CDR3 sequence (DNA): TGCGCCAGCAGCTTGGACAGCTTAAAACCCTACGAGCAGTACTTC.

The gene calls are TRBV2 and TRBJ1-5; D is ambiguous. Germline values: CDR1 SNHLY, CDR2 FYNNEI. The CDR3 extends over 13 amino acids. The V end lost 8 bases, the J end lost 0 bases, and 8 bases lay between the germline ends. CDR3 DNA sequence: TGTGCCAGCGTGGTAGATAGCAATCAGCCCCAGCATTTT. Translation: CASVVDSNQPQHF.